Each of the 3 T cell receptor beta chains below was sequenced from the same sample in a study of T-cell reconstitution after alpha-beta-depleted transplantation in children. Unique molecular identifiers were used to barcode this TCRbeta library. MiXCR, run by TCRdb on the PCR reads, gives a single entry per CDR3 protein. The repertoire holds roughly 350,000 distinct CDR3 sequences, with around a tenth as singletons. Sample: PBMCs from the stem cell graft donor, taken from the stem cell graft. The receptors stem from a human donor who donated a stem cell graft to a child with acute lymphoblastic leukemia.

Only a few counts were recorded for this clonotype. The chain uses TRBV4-1 and TRBJ2-7, with D perhaps TRBD1 or TRBD2 (5 bases each). This CDR3 spans 14 amino acids. Germline CDR1 and CDR2: MGHRA and YSYEKL. V was pared by 4 bases and J by 2 bases, with 12 bases between. DNA for the CDR3: TGCGCCAGCAGCCCCGGGACGTACGCCTACGAGCAGTACTTC. Amino acid sequence: CASSPGTYAYEQYF.

The gene calls are TRBV5-1 and TRBJ2-5, with 9 bases fitting TRBD2. The CDR3 has 15 residues. Germline CDR1 reads SGHRS; CDR2 reads YFSETQ. J gave up 5 bases and V 4 bases, and 9 bases lay outside the gene matches. The CDR3 DNA follows: TGCGCCAGCAGCATGCCTAGCGGGACAAGGGAGACCCAGTACTTC. It translates to CASSMPSGTRETQYF.

The J gene is TRBJ2-1, the V gene TRBV19; 8 bases agree with TRBD1. The CDR3 has 16 amino acids. Germline V gene data show CDR1 as LNHDA and CDR2 as SQIVND (reference sequence). V shed 1 base and J 7 bases; nucleotides not matched to a gene: 9. CDR3 coding DNA: TGTGCCAGTAGTATAGTTCCGGGACAGGACAAAAATGAGCAGTTCTTC. Amino acid sequence: CASSIVPGQDKNEQFF.